The 31 T cell receptor beta chains given below trace back to one sample, sequenced in a study of T cells in narcolepsy. Clones were read by immunoSEQ multiplex PCR, and TCRdb kept only the in-frame ones, dropping some. The table shows tens of thousands of clones, with roughly nine tenths occurring only once. The sample taken for sequencing was CD45RA- memory CD4+ T cells from PBMCs. These receptors all stem from a human donor with narcolepsy.

The chain joins TRBV5-1 to TRBJ2-1, with 8 bases aligning to TRBD2. Germline V gene data show CDR1 as SGHRS and CDR2 as YFSETQ. V dropped 4 bases and J dropped 2; count of bases not matched to a gene: 8. The CDR3 covers 16 residues. CDR3 sequence: CASSVQLAVTYNEQFF. In nucleotides, the CDR3 is TGCGCCAGCAGCGTACAACTAGCGGTAACCTACAATGAGCAGTTCTTC.

V is TRBV19 and J is TRBJ1-5; D is perhaps TRBD1 (5 bases). CDR3 length: 16 residues. In germline, CDR1 is LNHDA, CDR2 SQIVND (reference sequence). V dropped 5 bases and J dropped 1 base, with 15 bases sitting between them. For the CDR3, the DNA is TGTGCCAGTAGTTTCGACGGGGCCACGAGCAATCAGCCCCAGCATTTT. This encodes CASSFDGATSNQPQHF.

The chain has TRBV6-6 and TRBJ1-3; D call uncertain. V was trimmed by 2 bases and J by 0 bases, leaving 8 bases between them. The CDR3 is 15 residues long. The V gene's germline CDR1 is MNHNY and CDR2 SVGAGI (reference sequence). CDR3 sequence: CASSYTLLSGNTIYF. The DNA of the CDR3 is TGTGCCAGCAGTTACACCCTCCTCTCTGGAAACACCATATATTTT.

The gene calls are TRBV4-3 and TRBJ2-1, with TRBD2 matching 8 bases. The CDR3 is made up of 16 amino acids. The junction had 5 bases not matched to a gene; V was cut back by 4 bases and J by 0 bases. In germline, CDR1 is LGHNA, CDR2 YSLEER. The CDR3 is CASSRLLAGSYNEQFF. The CDR3 nucleotides are TGCGCCAGCAGCCGCCTTCTAGCGGGCTCCTACAATGAGCAGTTCTTC.

The V and J genes are TRBV27 and TRBJ1-2, with 7 nucleotides matching TRBD1. CDR1 is MNHEY, CDR2 SMNVEV, per germline (reference sequence). V lost 1 base and J lost 6; bases outside the gene matches: 5. This CDR3 has 14 amino acids. CDR3 sequence: CASSLLGGAHGYTF. In DNA, the CDR3 is TGTGCCAGCAGTTTATTAGGGGGCGCGCATGGCTACACCTTC.

This clone was observed once. The chain links TRBV2 to TRBJ2-1, with TRBD2 as a possible D gene (5 bases). Trimming removed 5 bases from V and 1 base from J, with 9 bases in between. In germline, CDR1 is SNHLY, CDR2 FYNNEI. This CDR3 has 14 residues. The CDR3: CASSFERSYNEQFF. Written as DNA, the CDR3 is TGTGCCAGCAGTTTCGAGCGGTCCTACAATGAGCAGTTCTTC. Complete variable domain (other parts from reference TRBV2 and TRBJ2-1): EPEVTQTPSHQVTQMGQEVILRCVPISNHLYFYWYRQILGQKVEFLVSFYNNEISEKSEIFDDQFSVERPDGSNFTLKIRSTKLEDSAMYFCASSFERSYNEQFFGPGTRLTVL.

CDR3 sequence: CASSLSAVTDTQYF. In DNA form, the CDR3 reads TGTGCCAGCAGCTTGAGTGCTGTCACAGATACGCAGTATTTT. The chain has TRBV5-4 and TRBJ2-3; D remains ambiguous. The CDR3 is 14 amino acids. Deletions cut 1 base from V and 2 bases from J, with 8 bases between. CDR1 and CDR2 (germline): SGHNT, YYREEE (reference sequence).

This chain joins TRBV23-1 and TRBJ2-3; 8 nucleotides agree with TRBD2. TRBV23-1 is sorted into the ORF group, with uncertain function. The CDR3 length is 13 residues. With V trimmed by 8 bases and J by 5 bases, 6 bases remained unmatched. DNA for the CDR3: TGCGCCAGCCCCATCGGGGGGGGAGATACGCAGTATTTT. Translation: CASPIGGGDTQYF.

CDR3 in DNA: TGTGCCAGCAACCCCCGGGACACCTTTTCAGTGACTTTC. Protein sequence: CASNPRDTFSVTF. This chain links TRBV5-5 with TRBJ2-6, with D tentatively TRBD1 (6 bases). There are 13 residues in the CDR3. Germline-derived CDR1 and CDR2 are SGHKS and YYEKEE (reference sequence). V was trimmed by 6 bases and J by 17 bases, leaving 21 bases between them.

This chain connects TRBV10-3 to TRBJ2-6, with D tentatively TRBD1 (6 bases). V was shortened by 10 bases and J by 0 bases, with 10 bases between the two germline ends. CDR3 size: 14 residues. From germline, CDR1 is ENHRY and CDR2 SYGVKD. The CDR3 coding sequence is TGTGCCAGCCACAGGGACTCTGGGGCCAACGTCCTGACTTTC. It is translated as CASHRDSGANVLTF.

The chain has TRBV5-1 and TRBJ2-1; D remains ambiguous. Trimming left V 2 bases short and J 9 bases short, with 18 bases between. Germline V gene sequence: CDR1 SGHRS, CDR2 YFSETQ. This CDR3 is built from 15 residues. The CDR3 region is CASSFGKAPSGEQFF. CDR3 in DNA: TGCGCCAGCAGCTTCGGAAAGGCTCCAAGTGGTGAGCAGTTCTTC.

The rearrangement joins TRBV7-9 to TRBJ2-7, with 12 bases lining up with TRBD2. J gave up 2 bases and V 2 bases, and 10 bases lay outside the gene matches. The CDR3 has 18 amino acids. Per the germline V gene, CDR1 is SEHNR and CDR2 is FQNEAQ (reference sequence). The chain's CDR3 is CASSLYIGLAGSTYEQYF. DNA for the CDR3: TGTGCCAGCAGCTTATATATTGGACTAGCGGGATCAACCTACGAGCAGTACTTC.

The chain has TRBV7-2 and TRBJ1-5; D unresolved. The germline V gene has CDR1 SGHTA and CDR2 FQGNSA. This CDR3 has 15 amino acids. V was trimmed by 1 base and J by 0 bases, leaving 7 bases between them. The CDR3 spells CASSLVGNSNQPQHF. The CDR3 DNA reads as TGTGCCAGCAGCTTAGTCGGTAATAGCAATCAGCCCCAGCATTTT.

V is TRBV2 and J is TRBJ2-7; D is perhaps TRBD1 (6 bases). This CDR3 region has 13 residues. V was cut by 6 bases and J by 3 bases, with 12 bases left in between. Germline V gene data show CDR1 as SNHLY and CDR2 as FYNNEI. The CDR3 loop is CASSLQGYYEQYF. Written as DNA, the CDR3 is TGTGCCAGCAGCTTACAGGGCTACTACGAGCAGTACTTC.

V usage is TRBV5-4 and J usage is TRBJ1-4; D possibly corresponds to TRBD1 (5 bases). The CDR3 extends over 16 amino acids. Germline assignment: CDR1 SGHNT and CDR2 YYREEE (reference sequence). Trimming removed 3 bases at V and 4 bases at J, with 16 bases between. CDR3 DNA: TGTGCCAGCAGCTCCTTTGGGGGTCAGGATAATGAAAAACTGTTTTTT. Protein product: CASSSFGGQDNEKLFF.

The chain uses TRBV29-1 and TRBJ2-5; TRBD2 agrees at 11 bases. CDR3 length: 13 amino acids. V dropped 4 bases and J dropped 7; count of bases not matched to a gene: 5. Germline-derived CDR1 and CDR2 are SQVTM and ANQGSEA. The CDR3 reads CSVVAGGQGTQYF. The CDR3 DNA reads TGCAGCGTTGTAGCGGGAGGGCAGGGGACCCAGTACTTC.

The V and J genes are TRBV6-5 and TRBJ1-4, with 10 bases matching TRBD1. The trim removed 6 bases at V and 7 bases at J, leaving 2 bases unmatched. The CDR3 runs 13 residues. In germline, CDR1 is MNHEY, CDR2 SVGAGI. The CDR3 DNA sequence: TGTGCCAGCAGGCGACAGGGGGCTGAAAAACTGTTTTTT. Translated, it gives CASRRQGAEKLFF.

This chain joins TRBV27 and TRBJ2-1, with 12 nucleotides matching TRBD2. This CDR3 is built from 18 residues. Per the germline V gene, CDR1 is MNHEY and CDR2 is SMNVEV (reference sequence). Losses at the gene ends were 2 bases for V and 4 bases for J; bases not matched to a gene: 9. The CDR3, as DNA: TGTGCCAGCAGTTTAGGACTAGCGGGGTCAGCGGGATACAATGAGCAGTTCTTC. Amino acids: CASSLGLAGSAGYNEQFF.

The rearrangement links TRBV28 to TRBJ1-5, with a weak D call TRBD1 (5 bases). Germline values: CDR1 MDHEN, CDR2 SYDVKM. V shed 3 bases and J shed 1 base, with 19 bases lying between them. This CDR3 spans 18 amino acids. This CDR3 is CASSLGRAPVLSNQPQHF. In DNA, the CDR3 is TGTGCCAGCAGTTTGGGCAGGGCGCCCGTTTTGAGCAATCAGCCCCAGCATTTT.

V and J are TRBV11-2 and TRBJ2-7, with unresolved D. Germline V gives CDR1 SGHAT, CDR2 FQNNGV. Trimming removed 5 bases from V and 3 bases from J, with 11 bases in between. The CDR3 is made up of 13 amino acids. CDR3 sequence: CASSLHRYYEQYF. In nucleotides, the CDR3 is TGTGCCAGCAGCCTTCACCGGTACTACGAGCAGTACTTC.

This clone has just a few counts. The chain carries TRBV7-9 and TRBJ1-2; TRBD1 agrees at 9 bases. The CDR3 is made up of 15 amino acids. From germline, CDR1 is SEHNR and CDR2 FQNEAQ (reference sequence). J gave up 4 bases and V 4 bases, and 7 bases lay outside the gene matches. The DNA for the CDR3 is TGTGCCAGCAGCTCCGGGACAGGGTACCCCTATGGCTACACCTTC. Translation gives CASSSGTGYPYGYTF.

V and J are TRBV6-5 and TRBJ2-7, with 9 bases aligning to TRBD1. J was trimmed by 5 bases and V by 6 bases; bases with no gene match: 5. Germline V CDR1 and CDR2: MNHEY, SVGAGI. CDR3 length equals 13 residues. The CDR3: CASRGTGRHEQYF. The CDR3 coding sequence is TGTGCCAGCAGGGGGACAGGGCGGCACGAGCAGTACTTC.

The chain is built from TRBV19 and TRBJ2-1; tentative D call: TRBD2 (5 bases). The germline V gene encodes CDR1 LNHDA and CDR2 SQIVND (reference sequence). This CDR3 has 17 amino acids. V lost 4 bases, J lost 0 bases, and 16 bases lay in between. The CDR3 DNA follows: TGTGCCAGTAGTAGGGAGAACTCGCCGAGCTCCTACAATGAGCAGTTCTTC. Translating it yields CASSRENSPSSYNEQFF.

The table lists this clone with a few counts. The chain joins TRBV10-3 to TRBJ1-2; D may be TRBD1 (5 bases). V shed 0 bases and J shed 4 bases, with 12 bases lying between them. The CDR3 contains 15 residues. In germline, CDR1 is ENHRY, CDR2 SYGVKD. This chain's CDR3 is CAISESLQGGYGYTF. In DNA form, the CDR3 reads TGTGCCATCAGTGAGTCGTTGCAGGGTGGCTATGGCTACACCTTC.

This clone was seen only a few times. The rearrangement joins TRBV9 to TRBJ2-1, with 10 bases matching TRBD2. V lost 2 bases and J lost 2; bases outside the gene matches: 4. Germline V gene data show CDR1 as SGDLS and CDR2 as YYNGEE. This CDR3 comprises 16 residues. CDR3 sequence reads: CASSVGAGGAYNEQFF. The CDR3 nucleotides read TGTGCCAGCAGCGTTGGAGCGGGAGGGGCCTACAATGAGCAGTTCTTC.

The chain links TRBV2 to TRBJ2-7; D is undetermined. The CDR3 is 13 residues long. V gave up 6 bases and J gave up 6 bases, with 15 bases separating them. Germline CDR1 and CDR2: SNHLY and FYNNEI. In DNA, the CDR3 is TGTGCCAGCAGGGCTAGTACCGTCTCCGAGCAGTACTTC. Its protein product is CASRASTVSEQYF.

DNA of the CDR3: TGTGCCAGCTCACCACAAAAACAGGGGGGAGAAGATACGCAGTATTTT. Its translation: CASSPQKQGGEDTQYF. The V call is TRBV18, the J call TRBJ2-3; 8 bases align to TRBD1. The CDR3 length is 16 residues. CDR1 and CDR2 (germline): KGHSH, LQKENI. With V trimmed by 1 base and J by 5 bases, 8 bases remained unmatched.

This chain joins TRBV9 and TRBJ2-7; 10 bases line up with TRBD2. Germline CDR1 reads SGDLS; CDR2 reads YYNGEE. The CDR3 length is 14 residues. The J segment lost 5 bases and the V segment lost 4 bases, leaving 6 bases of the junction unmatched. The CDR3 DNA is TGTGCCAGCAGCTTCGGGACTAGCGTCCACGAGCAGTACTTC. It translates to CASSFGTSVHEQYF.

The chain has TRBV19 and TRBJ2-1; no clear D gene. The CDR3 is made up of 15 amino acids. Germline assignment: CDR1 LNHDA and CDR2 SQIVND (reference sequence). V lost 5 bases to trimming and J lost 7 bases, with 18 bases between them. The CDR3 DNA follows: TGTGCCAGTAGTGGGATGGGCTCCGGTAAAAATGAGCAGTTCTTC. Protein: CASSGMGSGKNEQFF. The complete variable domain, with remaining parts taken from reference TRBV19 and TRBJ2-1, reads DGGITQSPKYLFRKEGQNVTLSCEQNLNHDAMYWYRQDPGQGLRLIYYSQIVNDFQKGDIAEGYSVSREKKESFPLTVTSAQKNPTAFYLCASSGMGSGKNEQFFGPGTRLTVL.

This clone was counted a few times. This chain connects TRBV29-1 to TRBJ2-1; D ambiguous. In germline, CDR1 is SQVTM, CDR2 ANQGSEA. The CDR3 sequence is 12 residues long. The ends were cut back, 3 bases at V and 6 bases at J, with 9 bases in the middle. This chain's CDR3 is CSVDPGGNEQFF. The CDR3 nucleotides read TGCAGCGTTGACCCAGGTGGCAATGAGCAGTTCTTC.

V gene TRBV5-1 combines with J gene TRBJ2-3; possible D gene TRBD1, 6 bases. Trimming took 0 bases from V and 5 from J, leaving 16 bases between them. The CDR3 is made up of 16 amino acids. Germline V gene data show CDR1 as SGHRS and CDR2 as YFSETQ. CDR3 loop: CASSLGSHQGRDTQYF. As DNA, the CDR3 is TGCGCCAGCAGCTTGGGGTCACACCAGGGGAGAGATACGCAGTATTTT.